The following is a T cell receptor (beta chain) sequence with its context. This sample was taken from a study of blood T cell repertoires in COVID-19. For the study at large: The study drew acute and convalescent COVID-19 samples from the United States, Italy and Spain. T cells, B-cell-depleted T cells, or PBMCs supplied cDNA or gDNA.

Original methodology: Nucleated cell counts were estimated from reference gene primer amplification. Libraries were prepared by immunoSEQ multiplex PCR; TCRdb keeps only in-frame clonotypes and omits some of them. V, J and clone size are those of that table, while D and trimming were read from the DNA. This table holds fewer than 60,000 clones, around 90% found once. Germline CDR1 reads LGHNA; CDR2 reads YNFKEQ. V dropped 0 bases and J dropped 2; count of bases not matched to a gene: 3. CDR3 length equals 16 residues. The receptor was derived from a human donor in a cohort sampled during active COVID-19. This chain links TRBV4-2 with TRBJ1-3, with TRBD1 identical over 8 bases. Sample: peripheral blood. The CDR3 loop reads CASSQDRDRTGNTIYF. The CDR3 DNA sequence: TGTGCCAGCAGCCAAGATCGGGACAGGACTGGAAACACCATATATTTT.